This T cell receptor (beta chain) was sequenced during a study of cytomegalovirus exposure and HLA in healthy donors. Trimming pared 2 bases from V and 1 base from J, leaving 11 bases between. CDR3 length equals 15 residues. Per the germline V gene, CDR1 is KGHSH and CDR2 is LQKENI. The primer mix had 60 Vbeta and 13 Jbeta primers. Assay used: immunoSEQ multiplex PCR; TCRdb lists only in-frame clones, some missing. Of about 140,000 clones in the sample, around four fifths were seen once. This TCR was sampled from a man under 40 in good health and CMV-seronegative. This chain joins TRBV18 and TRBJ1-1; the D is unclear. The specimen was PBMCs. CDR3 nucleotides: TGTGCCAGCTCACCAAGCGGGTTGCCGAACACTGAAGCTTTCTTT. This sequence encodes CASSPSGLPNTEAFF.